The table lists the clone carrying this T cell receptor beta chain with a few counts. Its antigen is not known. This sample is part of a study of cytomegalovirus exposure and HLA in healthy donors. On the study more broadly: The 600 to 800 first-cohort repertoires shared a platform with the 110 or so validation repertoires, as reported in a later analysis.

Repertoires were generated with immunoSEQ multiplex PCR, while TCRdb's copy carries only in-frame clones and drops some. The top ten hold around 13% of the sample, which has hundreds of thousands of clones, over 75% seen once. Broader study findings: The tendency of first-cohort TCR clusters to co-occur in the roughly 130 validation repertoires emerged from a later analysis. The study put under 200 TCR beta chains on its list as cytomegalovirus-associated.

Specimen: PBMCs. The sequence derives from a man aged 18 to 35 in good health and CMV-seropositive.

CDR3: CASSQWRGETQYF. Here the CDR3 DNA reads TGCGCCAGCAGCCAGTGGAGGGGAGAGACCCAGTACTTC. The rearrangement links TRBV4-1 to TRBJ2-5; the D gene is possibly TRBD2 (6 bases). Germline V lookup: CDR1 MGHRA, CDR2 YSYEKL. This CDR3 has 13 amino acids. V lost 3 bases and J 4 bases, leaving 9 bases between the germline ends.